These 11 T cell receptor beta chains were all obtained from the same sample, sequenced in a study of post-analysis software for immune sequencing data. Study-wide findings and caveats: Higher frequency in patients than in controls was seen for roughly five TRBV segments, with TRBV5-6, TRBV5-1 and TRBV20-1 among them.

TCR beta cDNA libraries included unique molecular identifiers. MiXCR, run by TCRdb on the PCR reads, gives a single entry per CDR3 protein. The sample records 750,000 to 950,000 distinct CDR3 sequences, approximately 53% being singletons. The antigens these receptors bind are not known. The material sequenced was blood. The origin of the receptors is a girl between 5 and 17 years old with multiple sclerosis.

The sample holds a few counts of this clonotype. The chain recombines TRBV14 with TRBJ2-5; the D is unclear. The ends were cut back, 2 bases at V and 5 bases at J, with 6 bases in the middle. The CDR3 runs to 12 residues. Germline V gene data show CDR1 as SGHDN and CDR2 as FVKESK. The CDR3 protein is CASSQFLETQYF. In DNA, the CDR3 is TGTGCCAGCAGCCAATTTTTGGAGACCCAGTACTTC.

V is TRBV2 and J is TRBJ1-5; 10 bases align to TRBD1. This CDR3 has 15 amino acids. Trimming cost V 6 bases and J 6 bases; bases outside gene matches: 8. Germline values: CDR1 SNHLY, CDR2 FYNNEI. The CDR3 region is CASSVGQGGSQPQHF. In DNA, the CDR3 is TGTGCCAGCAGCGTAGGACAGGGGGGAAGTCAGCCCCAGCATTTT.

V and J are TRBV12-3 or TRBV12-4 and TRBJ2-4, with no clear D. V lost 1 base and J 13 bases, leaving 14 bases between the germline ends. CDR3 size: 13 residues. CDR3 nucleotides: TGTGCCAGCAGTTTAGGATCAGTCGGTTGGCAGTACTTC. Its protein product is CASSLGSVGWQYF.

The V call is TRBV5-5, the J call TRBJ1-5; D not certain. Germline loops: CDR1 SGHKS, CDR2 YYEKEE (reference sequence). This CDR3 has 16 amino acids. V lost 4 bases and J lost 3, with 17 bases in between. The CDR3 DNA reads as TGTGCCAGCAGCAGAAGCCACCCGAGGGACAATCAGCCCCAGCATTTT. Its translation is CASSRSHPRDNQPQHF.

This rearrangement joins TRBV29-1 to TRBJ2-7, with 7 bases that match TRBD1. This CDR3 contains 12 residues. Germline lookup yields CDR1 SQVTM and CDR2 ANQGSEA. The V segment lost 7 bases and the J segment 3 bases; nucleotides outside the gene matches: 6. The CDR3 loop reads CSAVRQGYEQYF. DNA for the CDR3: TGCAGCGCTGTCCGACAGGGCTACGAGCAGTACTTC.

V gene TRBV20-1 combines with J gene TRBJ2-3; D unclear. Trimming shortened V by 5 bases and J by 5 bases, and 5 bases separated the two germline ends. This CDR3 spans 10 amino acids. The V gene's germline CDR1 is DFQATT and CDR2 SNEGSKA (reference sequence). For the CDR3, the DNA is TGCAGTGCTCGAATAGATACGCAGTATTTT. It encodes CSARIDTQYF.

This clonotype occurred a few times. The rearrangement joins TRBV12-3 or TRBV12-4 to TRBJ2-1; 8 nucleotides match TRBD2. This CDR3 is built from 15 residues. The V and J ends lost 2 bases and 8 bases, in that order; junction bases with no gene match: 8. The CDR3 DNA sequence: TGTGCCAGCAGTTTAAGGCGGGGGGTCAGCCATGAGCAGTTCTTC. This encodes CASSLRRGVSHEQFF.

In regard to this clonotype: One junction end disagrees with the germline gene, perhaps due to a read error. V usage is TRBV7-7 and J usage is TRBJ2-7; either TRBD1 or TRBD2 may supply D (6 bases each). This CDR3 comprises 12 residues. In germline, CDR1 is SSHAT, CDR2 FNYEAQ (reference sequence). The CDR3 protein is CASSLGSGAQYF. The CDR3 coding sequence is TGTGCTAGCAGCTTAGGGTCGGGGGCCCAGTACTTC.

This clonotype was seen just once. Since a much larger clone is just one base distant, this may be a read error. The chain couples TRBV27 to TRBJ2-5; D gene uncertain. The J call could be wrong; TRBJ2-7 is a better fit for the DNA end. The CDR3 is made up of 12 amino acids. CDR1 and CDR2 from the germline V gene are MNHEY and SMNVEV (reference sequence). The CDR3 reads CASKALKGEQYF. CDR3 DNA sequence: TGTGCCAGCAAGGCGTTGAAGGGCGAGCAGTACTTC.

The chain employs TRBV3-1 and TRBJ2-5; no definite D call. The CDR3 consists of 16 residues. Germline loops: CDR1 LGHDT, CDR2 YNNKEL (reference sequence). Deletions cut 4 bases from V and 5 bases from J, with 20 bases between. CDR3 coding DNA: TGTGCCAGCAGCCCCCAAGCTAATCGACTCGAGGAGACCCAGTACTTC. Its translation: CASSPQANRLEETQYF.

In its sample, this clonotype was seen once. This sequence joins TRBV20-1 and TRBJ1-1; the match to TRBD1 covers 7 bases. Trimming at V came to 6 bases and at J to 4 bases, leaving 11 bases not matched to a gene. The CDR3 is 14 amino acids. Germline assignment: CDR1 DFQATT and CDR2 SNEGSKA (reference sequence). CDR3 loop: CSATTGDGGTEAFF. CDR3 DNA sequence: TGCAGTGCCACCACAGGGGATGGTGGCACTGAAGCTTTCTTT.